The 6 T cell receptor beta chains given below trace back to one sample, sequenced in a study of T cells in Graves' hyperthyroidism and ophthalmopathy. TCR beta CDR3 regions were amplified from RNA transcripts. The HTBI primer set drove a first-round RT-PCR of the TCR CDR3. One entry per CDR3 protein, called by TCRdb with MiXCR from the multiplex PCR reads. The sample lists some 500,000 distinct CDR3 sequences, 16% occurring once. The sequencing input was blood. These receptors all come from a woman aged 30 to 39 with Graves' ophthalmopathy.

This clonotype was seen at least ten times. This rearrangement joins TRBV27 to TRBJ1-2; tentatively, D is TRBD1 (5 bases). The CDR3 runs 14 residues. CDR1 is MNHEY, CDR2 SMNVEV, per germline (reference sequence). The V gene lost 2 bases and the J gene lost 4 bases, with 11 bases spanning the gap. CDR3 coding DNA: TGTGCCAGCAGTTTAAGCATGGACATCTATGGCTACACCTTC. Its translation: CASSLSMDIYGYTF.

This clonotype was picked up many times. The chain recombines TRBV30 with TRBJ2-3; D may be TRBD1 (6 bases). The germline V and J ends were trimmed by 1 base and 8 bases, with 7 bases remaining between them. CDR3 length equals 11 residues. The V gene's germline CDR1 is GTSNPN and CDR2 SVGIG (reference sequence). The CDR3 DNA is TGTGCCTGGAGTGGAGGGGGTACGCAGTATTTT. Its translation: CAWSGGGTQYF.

The chain couples TRBV9 to TRBJ1-6; D might be TRBD1 (5 bases). CDR3 size: 15 residues. Trimming took 4 bases from V and 9 from J, leaving 17 bases between them. Germline CDR1 reads SGDLS; CDR2 reads YYNGEE. The CDR3 protein is CASSPGHGNGSPLHF. Written as DNA, the CDR3 is TGTGCCAGCAGCCCCGGACATGGAAACGGTTCACCCCTCCACTTT. Complete variable domain (other parts from reference TRBV9 and TRBJ1-6): DSGVTQTPKHLITATGQRVTLRCSPRSGDLSVYWYQQSLDQGLQFLIQYYNGEERAKGNILERFSAQQFPDLHSELNLSSLELGDSALYFCASSPGHGNGSPLHFGNGTRLTVT.

The gene calls are TRBV28 and TRBJ2-7; no firm D call. CDR3 length equals 13 residues. The V and J ends lost 6 bases and 3 bases respectively, with 12 bases between them. Germline V CDR1 and CDR2: MDHEN, SYDVKM. DNA for the CDR3: TGTGCCAGCAGGCGAGGACGAGTCTACGAGCAGTACTTC. It yields the protein CASRRGRVYEQYF.

The rearrangement uses TRBV28 and TRBJ1-2; D remains ambiguous. Germline CDR1 MDHEN, CDR2 SYDVKM. This CDR3 region has 13 residues. V was cut by 7 bases and J by 3 bases, with 12 bases left in between. CDR3 nucleotide sequence: TGTGCCAGCACCACCCAGGACTACTATGGCTACACCTTC. This sequence encodes CASTTQDYYGYTF.

The chain combines TRBV5-6 with TRBJ1-4; 7 positions match TRBD1. The CDR3 runs 14 residues. The germline V gene encodes CDR1 SGHDT and CDR2 YYEEEE. Germline trimming cut 2 bases from V and 3 bases from J; bases unmatched to any gene: 1. The CDR3 loop reads CASSFGTANEKLFF. The CDR3 nucleotides read TGTGCCAGCAGCTTCGGGACAGCTAATGAAAAACTGTTTTTT.